This section outlines one TCR beta chain sequence together with its context. Its antigen is as yet unknown. The CDR3 length is 15 residues. Germline V gives CDR1 LGHNA, CDR2 YSLEER. V was shortened by 1 base and J by 1 base, with 11 bases between the two germline ends. Assay used: immunoSEQ multiplex PCR; TCRdb lists only in-frame clones, some missing. The sample includes 90,000 to 110,000 clones, around 80% of them seen just once. This specimen comes from a study of T cell responses to AZD1222 COVID-19 vaccine. In the study overall: Samples with a second dose at about 4 or about 12 weeks were pooled together. Broader study findings: Sampling that yielded the repertoires occurred only after the peak T cell response.

The J gene is TRBJ2-7, the V gene TRBV4-3; the D is unclear. The TCR originated in an adult in good health. Sequenced here: peripheral blood, sampled on day 0 of AZD1222 vaccination. CDR3 coding DNA: TGCGCCAGCAGCCAAGCGCCGGACGGATCCTACGAGCAGTACTTC. Residues: CASSQAPDGSYEQYF.